This TCR beta chain was observed in a study of regulatory T cells in long-lasting Graves disease (dated by TCRdb to 2020 to 2022). Looking at the study overall: Persistent Graves' disease was defined as persistently positive TSH receptor autoantibodies together with antithyroid drug treatment for over 5 years. Persistent Graves' disease patients in the clinical cohort had taken antithyroid drugs for 9 to 11 years on average. The study took place in China and was registered as a clinical trial. Patients with persistent Graves' disease were compared with patients with newly diagnosed Graves' disease using TCR sequencing and RNA sequencing of peripheral blood. A total of about 35 samples underwent TCR sequencing: some 13 from persistent and roughly 20 from newly diagnosed Graves' disease patients.

As for this clonotype: Its antigen is currently not known. The record has no base qualities; no much larger clone is one base away.

The library was produced with multiplex PCR. The sequencer was an Illumina HiSeq 4000. TCR beta libraries were built with iRepertoire HTBI primers and Arm-PCR amplification of CDR3 regions. PCR products were gel purified before sequencing. The paper's data handling went like this. Gene usage analysis of CDR3 amino acid clonotypes relied on the approximately 68 TRBV and fewer than 15 TRBJ segments identified across samples. COPE and FqMerger were used to merge filtered high-quality paired reads into contigs. BLAST was used to align contigs to IMGT TRBV, TRBD and TRBJ reference genes, and CDR3 was defined according to IMGT. Clonotypes above 0.1% frequency were classified as highly expanded clones. Shannon entropy was used to measure repertoire diversity, and the Gini coefficient was used to measure V-J evenness. A clonotype was considered public if more than one individual shared it. In-frame beta chains were kept once TCRdb had trimmed the public reads at Q25 with fastp and called clones with MiXCR. Merged by CDR3 protein, the rows form single entries marked with the most common genes and DNA. TCRdb, rather than the study authors, made the V and J calls. For this sample there are 650,000 to 850,000 distinct CDR3 sequences; about 30% appear just once. The ten largest clonotypes hold roughly 40% of the sample.

In the paper's terms, the time point label means: persistent/refractory GD, antithyroid drugs over 5 years with positive TRAb. For both TCR sequencing and RNA sequencing, RNA was extracted from PBMCs in TRIzol. The diagnosis of Graves' disease followed American Thyroid Association guidelines. The patients came from an endocrinology department in Xi'an, China. Each patient gave about 10 milliliters of peripheral blood, collected in an EDTA anticoagulant tube. Ficoll Paque Plus density gradient separation was used to isolate PBMCs, and no additional T cell sorting was done. An Agilent 2100 Bioanalyzer and agarose gel were used to check RNA quality, and a NanoDrop 2000 was used to measure RNA concentration. There are 16 amino acids in the CDR3, from cysteine to phenylalanine inclusive. Only the CDR3 DNA is retained, 48 bases long and in frame from the first base. Here V drops 7 bases and J drops 5 bases, and the junction holds 9 bases not matched to any gene.

Points the paper makes about the study in general: A larger number of public clonotypes was shared among persistent patients (approximately 2,600) than among newly diagnosed patients (over 850). TRBV28, TRBJ1-2 and TRBJ2-5 were preferentially used in persistent disease, while TRBV20-1 and TRBJ2-1 were favored in newly diagnosed disease. Sequencing and analysis were restricted to the TCR beta chain. Compared with newly diagnosed patients, persistent Graves' disease patients had lower TCR Shannon entropy and fewer highly expanded clones, which suggests clonal expansion. As a limitation, the authors acknowledged that the small sample size may reduce accuracy. Only peripheral blood was studied, because thyroid tissue, the primary lesion, was inaccessible.

The sequenced sample was peripheral blood mononuclear cells (PBMCs), obtained when the disease was refractory, from a patient treated with antithyroid drugs. The chain employs TRBV12-3 or TRBV12-4 and TRBJ2-2; TRBD1 agrees with 11 junctional bases. This TCR was sampled from a female donor with Graves disease. The nucleotide sequence reads as follows: TGTGCCAGCATCTTGGGGACAGGGGGGAGAACCGGGGAGCTGTTTTTT. Its protein product is CASILGTGGRTGELFF.